The 5 T cell receptor beta chains in this list originate from one sample, sequenced in a study of blood T cell repertoires in COVID-19 (dated by TCRdb to 2018 to 2020). Library generation was performed with the immunoSEQ multiplex PCR assay. TCRdb provides this immuneACCESS table in a form limited to in-frame rearrangements. Some clones are lacking; in checked studies, under half of them reflect an unresolved V gene, and why the rest are absent is not known. The sample has about 94,000 clones on record, over 65% of them singletons. The leading ten clones occupy 3% to 4.5% of the sample. Sequenced input: peripheral blood. These receptors were taken from a man aged 65 to 85 with COVID-19, enrolled during active disease.

V is TRBV5-5 and J is TRBJ2-3; no definite D call. V lost 7 bases, J lost 5 bases, and 23 bases lay in between. Germline assignment: CDR1 SGHKS and CDR2 YYEKEE (reference sequence). The CDR3 contains 16 residues. CDR3 amino acids: CASLPNPTGSLDTQYF. In nucleotides, the CDR3 is TGTGCCAGCCTTCCGAACCCCACGGGTTCGTTAGATACGCAGTATTTT.

The chain carries TRBV5-1 and TRBJ2-7, with a tentative D call TRBD1 (5 bases). The CDR3 extends over 15 amino acids. V dropped 0 bases and J dropped 2 bases, with 12 bases sitting between them. Germline values: CDR1 SGHRS, CDR2 YFSETQ. This CDR3 is CASSLDGAPAYEQYF. The CDR3 nucleotides read TGCGCCAGCAGCTTGGATGGGGCCCCCGCCTACGAGCAGTACTTC.

The V gene is TRBV10-3, the J gene TRBJ1-1, with D perhaps TRBD1 (6 bases). Germline V gives CDR1 ENHRY, CDR2 SYGVKD. The CDR3 is made up of 16 amino acids. V was pared by 3 bases and J by 6 bases, with 20 bases between. CDR3 loop: CAISDMGGRGGPEAFF. Written as DNA, the CDR3 is TGTGCCATCAGTGATATGGGGGGCAGGGGAGGGCCTGAAGCTTTCTTT.

This clone was observed many times. In DNA form, the CDR3 reads TGTGCCAGCAGCTTAGCCCCAGGGGGCTTCTCCGGCTACACCTTC. As protein: CASSLAPGGFSGYTF. The chain uses TRBV7-2 and TRBJ1-2, with 8 bases that match TRBD1. The CDR3 extends over 15 amino acids. CDR1 SGHTA and CDR2 FQGNSA come from the germline V gene. With 0 bases clipped from V and 8 bases from J, the junction kept 8 bases outside the gene matches. Full variable domain (missing parts from reference TRBV7-2 and TRBJ1-2): GAGVSQSPSNKVTEKGKDVELRCDPISGHTALYWYRQSLGQGLEFLIYFQGNSAPDKSGLPSDRFSAERTGGSVSTLTIQRTQQEDSAVYLCASSLAPGGFSGYTFGSGTRLTVV.

This clone has just a few counts. This chain joins TRBV12-3 or TRBV12-4 and TRBJ2-5, with D unresolved. The CDR3 runs to 13 residues. V was clipped by 2 bases and J by 3 bases, with 7 bases between them. CDR3 sequence (DNA): TGTGCCAGCAGTTTATGGCAGGAAGAGACCCAGTACTTC. Translation gives CASSLWQEETQYF.